Listed below are T cell receptor beta chains from one sample, sequenced in a study of T cells in Graves' hyperthyroidism and ophthalmopathy. TCRdb used MiXCR to reprocess the multiplex PCR reads, holding one entry per CDR3 protein. The sample has some 510,000 distinct CDR3 sequences, less than 25% seen once. Sequencing was carried out using blood. The receptors were sampled from a man between 18 and 35 years old with Graves' hyperthyroidism. Both conserved end residues are part of each CDR3. The D gene is left open where the match is weak. Size is stated for part of the rows, as once, few or many counts, or as a class when the clone is expanded.

abundance: NA
v_gene: TRBV12-3/TRBV12-4
j_gene: TRBJ2-7
len: 11
d_gene: NA
CDR3aa: CASIFGDCQYF

abundance: many
v_gene: TRBV6-5
j_gene: TRBJ2-7
len: 13
d_gene: NA
CDR3aa: CASSYERGDEQYF

abundance: NA
v_gene: TRBV7-9
j_gene: TRBJ2-5
len: 15
d_gene: NA
CDR3aa: CASSLAHGGLKTQYF

abundance: many
v_gene: TRBV19
j_gene: TRBJ1-5
len: 15
d_gene: NA
CDR3aa: CASSGGPITNQPQHF

abundance: NA
v_gene: TRBV30
j_gene: TRBJ2-5
len: 14
d_gene: NA
CDR3aa: CAWSVGGGPETQYF

abundance: many
v_gene: TRBV30
j_gene: TRBJ2-5
len: 14
d_gene: TRBD2
CDR3aa: CAWFGSGEGETQYF

abundance: few
v_gene: TRBV18
j_gene: TRBJ1-2
len: 17
d_gene: NA
CDR3aa: CASSPEQGANLIYGYTF

abundance: few
v_gene: TRBV18
j_gene: TRBJ2-2
len: 16
d_gene: NA
CDR3aa: CASSPPQGLNTGELFF

abundance: NA
v_gene: TRBV4-2
j_gene: TRBJ1-1
len: 14
d_gene: NA
CDR3aa: CASSQDLEVGEAFF

abundance: NA
v_gene: TRBV7-9
j_gene: TRBJ1-6
len: 12
d_gene: NA
CDR3aa: CASSYGSRPLHF

abundance: NA
v_gene: TRBV19
j_gene: TRBJ2-7
len: 14
d_gene: NA
CDR3aa: CASSWGTPNYEQYF

abundance: many
v_gene: TRBV12-3/TRBV12-4
j_gene: TRBJ1-1
len: 13
d_gene: NA
CDR3aa: CASSPYDRTEAFF

abundance: NA
v_gene: TRBV2
j_gene: TRBJ2-2
len: 18
d_gene: NA
CDR3aa: CASSQAAPGTVNTGELFF

abundance: many
v_gene: TRBV12-3/TRBV12-4
j_gene: TRBJ2-5
len: 14
d_gene: NA
CDR3aa: CASSLDATRETQYF

abundance: few
v_gene: TRBV28
j_gene: TRBJ2-7
len: 16
d_gene: TRBD1
CDR3aa: CASSSLPGQGSYEQYF

abundance: many
v_gene: TRBV2
j_gene: TRBJ2-7
len: 14
d_gene: NA
CDR3aa: CASRAGPRSYEQYF

abundance: few
v_gene: TRBV28
j_gene: TRBJ1-1
len: 14
d_gene: TRBD1
CDR3aa: CASNGQGRNTEAFF